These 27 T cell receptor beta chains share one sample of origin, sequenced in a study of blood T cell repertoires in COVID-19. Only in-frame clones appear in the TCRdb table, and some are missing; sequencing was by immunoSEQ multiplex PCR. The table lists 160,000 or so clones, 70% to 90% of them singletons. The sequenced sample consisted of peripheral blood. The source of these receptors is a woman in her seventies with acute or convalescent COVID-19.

Here the CDR3 reads CASSGQLNEQFF. The CDR3 DNA is TGCGCCAGCAGTGGACAGTTGAATGAGCAGTTCTTC. This chain links TRBV10-1 with TRBJ2-1; D perhaps matches TRBD1 (5 bases). V shed 4 bases and J shed 7 bases, with 8 bases lying between them. The CDR3 is 12 residues long. CDR1 is WNHNN and CDR2 is SYGVQD in the germline V gene (reference sequence).

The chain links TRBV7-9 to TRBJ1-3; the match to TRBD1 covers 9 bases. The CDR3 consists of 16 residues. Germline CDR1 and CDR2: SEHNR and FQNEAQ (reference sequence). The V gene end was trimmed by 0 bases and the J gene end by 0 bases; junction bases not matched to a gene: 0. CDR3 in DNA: TGTGCCAGCAGCTTAGCGACAGGGGGCTCTGGAAACACCATATATTTT. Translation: CASSLATGGSGNTIYF.

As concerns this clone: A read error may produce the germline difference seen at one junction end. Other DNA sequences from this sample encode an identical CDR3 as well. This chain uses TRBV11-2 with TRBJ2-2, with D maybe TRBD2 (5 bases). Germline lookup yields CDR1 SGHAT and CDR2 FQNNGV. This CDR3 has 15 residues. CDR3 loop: CASSQRVPRAGELFF. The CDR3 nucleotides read TGCGCCAGCAGCCAGAGGGTCCCTCGAGCCGGGGAGCTGTTTTTT.

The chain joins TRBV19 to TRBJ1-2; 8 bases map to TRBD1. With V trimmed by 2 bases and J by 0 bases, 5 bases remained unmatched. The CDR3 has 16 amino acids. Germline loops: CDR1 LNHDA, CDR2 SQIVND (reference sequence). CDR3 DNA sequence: TGTGCCAGTAGTATATCTTGGACAGGGACTAACTATGGCTACACCTTC. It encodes CASSISWTGTNYGYTF.

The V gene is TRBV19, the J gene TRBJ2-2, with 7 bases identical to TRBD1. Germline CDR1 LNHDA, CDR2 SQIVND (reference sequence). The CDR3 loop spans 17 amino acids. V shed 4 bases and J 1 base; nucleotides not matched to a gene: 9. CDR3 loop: CASSKGKGTENTGELFF. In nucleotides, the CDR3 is TGTGCCAGTAGTAAGGGGAAGGGGACAGAGAACACCGGGGAGCTGTTTTTT.

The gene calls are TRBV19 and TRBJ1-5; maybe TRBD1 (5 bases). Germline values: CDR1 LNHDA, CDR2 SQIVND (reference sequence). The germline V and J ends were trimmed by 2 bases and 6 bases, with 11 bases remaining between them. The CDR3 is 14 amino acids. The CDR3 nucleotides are TGTGCCAGTAGTATACAGGGTACGGCTCAGCCCCAGCATTTT. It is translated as CASSIQGTAQPQHF. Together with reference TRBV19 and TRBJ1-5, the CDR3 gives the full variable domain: DGGITQSPKYLFRKEGQNVTLSCEQNLNHDAMYWYRQDPGQGLRLIYYSQIVNDFQKGDIAEGYSVSREKKESFPLTVTSAQKNPTAFYLCASSIQGTAQPQHFGDGTRLSIL.

The CDR3 nucleotides read TGTGCCAGCAGTGAAATCGGGGCTTTCTTT. Its protein is CASSEIGAFF. The V and J genes are TRBV6-1 and TRBJ1-1, with unresolved D. In germline, CDR1 is MNHNS, CDR2 SASEGT. CDR3 length: 10 residues. Trimming removed 2 bases at V and 11 bases at J, with 6 bases between.

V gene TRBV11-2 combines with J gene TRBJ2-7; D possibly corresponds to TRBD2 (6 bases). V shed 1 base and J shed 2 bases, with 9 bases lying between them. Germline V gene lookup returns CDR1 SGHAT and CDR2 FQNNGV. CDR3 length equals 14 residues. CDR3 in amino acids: CASSLVGGTYEQYF. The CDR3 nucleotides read TGTGCCAGCAGCTTAGTGGGCGGGACCTACGAGCAGTACTTC.

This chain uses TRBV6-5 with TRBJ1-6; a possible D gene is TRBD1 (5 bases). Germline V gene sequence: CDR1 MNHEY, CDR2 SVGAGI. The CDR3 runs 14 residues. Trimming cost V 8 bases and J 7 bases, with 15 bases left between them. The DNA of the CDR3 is TGTGCCAGCCGGGGGGGGAAGACGAATTCACCCCTCCACTTT. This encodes CASRGGKTNSPLHF.

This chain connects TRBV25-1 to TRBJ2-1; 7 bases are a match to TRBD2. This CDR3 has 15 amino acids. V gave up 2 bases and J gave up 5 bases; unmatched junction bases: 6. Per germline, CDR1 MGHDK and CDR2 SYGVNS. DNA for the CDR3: TGTGCCAGCAGTGAAGGCGGGAGCTTGGACAATGAGCAGTTCTTC. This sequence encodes CASSEGGSLDNEQFF.

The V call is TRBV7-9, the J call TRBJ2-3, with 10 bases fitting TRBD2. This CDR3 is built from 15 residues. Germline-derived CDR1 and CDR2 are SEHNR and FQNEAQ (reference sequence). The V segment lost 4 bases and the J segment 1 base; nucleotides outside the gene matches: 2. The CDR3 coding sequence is TGTGCCAGCAGCTACGGACTAGCGGGCACAGATACGCAGTATTTT. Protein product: CASSYGLAGTDTQYF. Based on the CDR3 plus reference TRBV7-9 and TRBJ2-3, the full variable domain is DTGVSQNPRHKITKRGQNVTFRCDPISEHNRLYWYRQTLGQGPEFLTYFQNEAQLEKSRLLSDRFSAERPKGSFSTLEIQRTEQGDSAMYLCASSYGLAGTDTQYFGPGTRLTVL.

This CDR3 is CAISESPDGATSNYGYTF. The CDR3 DNA follows: TGTGCCATCAGTGAGTCCCCAGACGGAGCCACCTCTAACTATGGCTACACCTTC. The genes are TRBV10-3 and TRBJ1-2; the D is unclear. CDR1 is ENHRY and CDR2 is SYGVKD in the germline V gene. Trimming left V 0 bases short and J 0 bases short, with 17 bases between. The CDR3 has 18 amino acids.

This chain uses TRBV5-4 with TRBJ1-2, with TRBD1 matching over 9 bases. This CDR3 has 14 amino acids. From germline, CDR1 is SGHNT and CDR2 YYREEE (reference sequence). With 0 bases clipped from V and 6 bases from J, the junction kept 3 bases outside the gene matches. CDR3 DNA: TGTGCCAGCAGCTTGGACAGGGGGCAGGATGGCTACACCTTC. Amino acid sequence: CASSLDRGQDGYTF.

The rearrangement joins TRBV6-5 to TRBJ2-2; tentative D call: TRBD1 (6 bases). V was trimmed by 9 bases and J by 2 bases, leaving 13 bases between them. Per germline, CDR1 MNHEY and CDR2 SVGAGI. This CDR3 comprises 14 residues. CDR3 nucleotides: TGTGCCAGTCAGGGGAGTGTAAACACCGGGGAGCTGTTTTTT. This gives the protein CASQGSVNTGELFF.

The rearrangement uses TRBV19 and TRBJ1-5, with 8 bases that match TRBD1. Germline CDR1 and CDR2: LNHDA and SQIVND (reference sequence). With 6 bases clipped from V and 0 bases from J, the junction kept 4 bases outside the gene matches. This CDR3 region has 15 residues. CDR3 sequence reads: CASSTDRASNQPQHF. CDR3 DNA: TGTGCCAGTAGCACGGACAGGGCTAGCAATCAGCCCCAGCATTTT.

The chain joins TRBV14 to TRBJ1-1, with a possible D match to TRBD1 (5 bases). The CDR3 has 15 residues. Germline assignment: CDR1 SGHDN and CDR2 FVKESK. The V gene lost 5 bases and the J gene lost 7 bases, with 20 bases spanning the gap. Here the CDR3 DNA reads TGTGCCAGCAGCGAAAGGGCCCTCCCGGGGGTTGAAGCTTTCTTT. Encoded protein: CASSERALPGVEAFF.

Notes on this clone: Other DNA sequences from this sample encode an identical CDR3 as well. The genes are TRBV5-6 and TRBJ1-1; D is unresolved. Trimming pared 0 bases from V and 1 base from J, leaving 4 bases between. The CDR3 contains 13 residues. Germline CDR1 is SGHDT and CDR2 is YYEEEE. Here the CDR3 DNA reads TGTGCCAGCAGCTTGGCGGGGAACACTGAAGCTTTCTTT. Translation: CASSLAGNTEAFF.

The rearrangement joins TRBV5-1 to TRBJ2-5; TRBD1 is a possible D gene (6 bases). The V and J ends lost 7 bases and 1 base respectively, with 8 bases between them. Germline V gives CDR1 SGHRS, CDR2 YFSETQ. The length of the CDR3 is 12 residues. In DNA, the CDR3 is TGCGCCAGCCGGGACATCCAAGAGACCCAGTACTTC. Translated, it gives CASRDIQETQYF.

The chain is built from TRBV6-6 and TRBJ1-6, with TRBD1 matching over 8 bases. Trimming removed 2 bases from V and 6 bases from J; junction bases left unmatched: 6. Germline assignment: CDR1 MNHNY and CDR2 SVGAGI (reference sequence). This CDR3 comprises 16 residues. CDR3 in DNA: TGTGCCAGCAGTTACCCGACAGGGGACCGTAATTCACCCCTCCACTTT. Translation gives CASSYPTGDRNSPLHF.

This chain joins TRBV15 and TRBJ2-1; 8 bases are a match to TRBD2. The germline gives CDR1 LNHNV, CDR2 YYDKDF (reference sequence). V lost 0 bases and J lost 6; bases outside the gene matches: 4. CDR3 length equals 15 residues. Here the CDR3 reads CATSRDGTRGNEQFF. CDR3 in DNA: TGTGCCACCAGCAGAGATGGGACTAGGGGCAATGAGCAGTTCTTC.

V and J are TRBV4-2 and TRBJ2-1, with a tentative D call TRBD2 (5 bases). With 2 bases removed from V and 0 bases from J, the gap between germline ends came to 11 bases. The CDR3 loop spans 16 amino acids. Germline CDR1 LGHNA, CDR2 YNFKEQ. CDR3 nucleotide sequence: TGTGCCAGCAGCCAATCCGGGCGGGTCTCCTACAATGAGCAGTTCTTC. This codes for CASSQSGRVSYNEQFF.

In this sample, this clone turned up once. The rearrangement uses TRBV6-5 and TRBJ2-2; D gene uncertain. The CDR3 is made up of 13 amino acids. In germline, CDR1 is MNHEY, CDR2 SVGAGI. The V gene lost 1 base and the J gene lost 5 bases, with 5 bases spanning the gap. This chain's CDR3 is CASSYFRTGELFF. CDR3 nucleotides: TGTGCCAGCAGTTACTTCAGAACCGGGGAGCTGTTTTTT.

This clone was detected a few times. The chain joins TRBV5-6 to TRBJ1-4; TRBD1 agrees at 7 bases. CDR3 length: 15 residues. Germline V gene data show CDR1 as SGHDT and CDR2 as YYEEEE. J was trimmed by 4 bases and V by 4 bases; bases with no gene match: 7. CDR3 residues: CASSMRTGLNEKLFF. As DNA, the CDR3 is TGTGCCAGCAGCATGAGGACAGGTCTTAATGAAAAACTGTTTTTT. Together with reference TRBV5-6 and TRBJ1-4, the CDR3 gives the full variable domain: DAGVTQSPTHLIKTRGQQVTLRCSPKSGHDTVSWYQQALGQGPQFIFQYYEEEERQRGNFPDRFSGHQFPNYSSELNVNALLLGDSALYLCASSMRTGLNEKLFFGSGTQLSVL.

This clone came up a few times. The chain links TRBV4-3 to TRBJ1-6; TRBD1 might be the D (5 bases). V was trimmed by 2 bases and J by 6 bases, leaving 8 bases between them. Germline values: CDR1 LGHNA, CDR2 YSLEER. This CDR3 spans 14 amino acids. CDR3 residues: CASSQQGPNSPLHF. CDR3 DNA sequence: TGCGCCAGCAGCCAACAGGGCCCTAATTCACCCCTCCACTTT.

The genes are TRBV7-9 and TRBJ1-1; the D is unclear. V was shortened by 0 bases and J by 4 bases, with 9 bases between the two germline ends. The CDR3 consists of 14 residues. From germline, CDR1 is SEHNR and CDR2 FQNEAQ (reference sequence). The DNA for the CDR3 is TGTGCCAGCAGCTTAGCGGGCCGGTCCACTGAAGCTTTCTTT. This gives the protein CASSLAGRSTEAFF.

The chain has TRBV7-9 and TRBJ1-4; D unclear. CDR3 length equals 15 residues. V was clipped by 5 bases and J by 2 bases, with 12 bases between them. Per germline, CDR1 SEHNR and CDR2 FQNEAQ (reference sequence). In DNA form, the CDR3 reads TGTGCCAGCAGCCACCTCTTGAGCACTAATGAAAAACTGTTTTTT. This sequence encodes CASSHLLSTNEKLFF.

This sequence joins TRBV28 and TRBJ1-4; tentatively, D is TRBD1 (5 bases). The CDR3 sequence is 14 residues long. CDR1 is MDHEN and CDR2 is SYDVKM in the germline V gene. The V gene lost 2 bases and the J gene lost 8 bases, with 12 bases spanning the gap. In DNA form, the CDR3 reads TGTGCCAGCAGTTTACAGGGTATCTCCGAAAAACTGTTTTTT. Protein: CASSLQGISEKLFF.